Each of the 11 T cell receptor beta chains below was sequenced from the same sample in a study of T cells in Graves' hyperthyroidism and ophthalmopathy. Authors of the study amplified TCR beta CDR3 regions from RNA transcripts. Primed by the HTBI set, a first-round RT-PCR was run on the TCR CDR3. Using its own MiXCR run on the multiplex PCR reads, TCRdb lists one record per CDR3 protein. The sample has around 600,000 distinct CDR3 sequences; approximately 14% are singletons. Sequencing was done on a sample of blood. These receptors all come from a woman aged 25 to 39 with Graves' hyperthyroidism.

In its sample, this clonotype was seen once. The chain carries TRBV30 and TRBJ1-2; TRBD1 aligns across 9 bases. Germline-derived CDR1 and CDR2 are GTSNPN and SVGIG (reference sequence). CDR3 length equals 15 residues. The V and J ends lost 2 bases and 4 bases, in that order; junction bases with no gene match: 8. Written as DNA, the CDR3 is TGTGCCTGGAGTTTGGACAGGGGCTCCCTCTATGGCTACACCTTC. This codes for CAWSLDRGSLYGYTF.

This clonotype was seen at least ten times. The chain joins TRBV11-2 to TRBJ2-7; D gene ambiguous. The germline CDR1 and CDR2 sequences are SGHAT and FQNNGV. This CDR3 comprises 13 residues. V lost 3 bases and J lost 5, with 11 bases in between. The CDR3: CASSLSSLHEQYF. The DNA of the CDR3 is TGTGCCAGCAGCTTGAGTAGCCTTCACGAGCAGTACTTC.

The table lists this clonotype with many counts. The chain employs TRBV7-2 and TRBJ2-1; D assignment may be TRBD1 or TRBD2 (5 bases each). Germline V gene lookup returns CDR1 SGHTA and CDR2 FQGNSA. The CDR3 length is 17 residues. Trimming took 1 base from V and 0 from J, leaving 13 bases between them. The CDR3 region has the DNA TGTGCCAGCAGCTTAGGTGTGTCAGGGAGCTCCTACAATGAGCAGTTCTTC. It specifies CASSLGVSGSSYNEQFF.

The genes are TRBV27 and TRBJ2-3; 12 bases line up with TRBD2. V was clipped by 6 bases and J by 0 bases; unmatched bases: 16. The germline V gene encodes CDR1 MNHEY and CDR2 SMNVEV (reference sequence). The CDR3 length is 20 residues. The CDR3 sequence: CASRPRELAGGPLSTDTQYF. The DNA for the CDR3 is TGTGCCAGCAGACCCCGTGAACTAGCGGGAGGCCCTTTGAGCACAGATACGCAGTATTTT.

The chain employs TRBV27 and TRBJ2-1, with a weak D call TRBD2 (5 bases). V gave up 7 bases and J gave up 8 bases, with 24 bases separating them. CDR3 length: 16 residues. Germline V gene sequence: CDR1 MNHEY, CDR2 SMNVEV (reference sequence). The CDR3 loop reads CASNPLASPSMYEQFF. As DNA, the CDR3 is TGTGCCAGCAACCCCCTAGCCTCTCCCAGTATGTATGAGCAGTTCTTC.

This clonotype came up a few times. This chain links TRBV6-5 with TRBJ2-3, with 9 bases identical to TRBD2. In germline, CDR1 is MNHEY, CDR2 SVGAGI. This CDR3 contains 16 residues. Trimming took 0 bases from V and 3 from J; bases not matched to a gene: 4. CDR3 nucleotide sequence: TGTGCCAGCAGTTACTCGAATCTAGCGGGAACAGATACGCAGTATTTT. This encodes CASSYSNLAGTDTQYF.

There are many counts of this clonotype. V and J are TRBV20-1 and TRBJ2-3, with 7 bases identical to TRBD2. V shed 2 bases, J shed 10 bases, and the junction held 9 bases outside the gene matches. The CDR3 is 13 residues long. Germline assignment: CDR1 DFQATT and CDR2 SNEGSKA (reference sequence). The CDR3 nucleotides are TGCAGTGCTAGATCTAGCGGAGGCGACCCGCAGTATTTT. As protein: CSARSSGGDPQYF.

This clonotype has a count of ten or more. The chain is built from TRBV20-1 and TRBJ2-1; 7 bases match TRBD2. The V and J ends lost 4 bases and 0 bases, in that order; junction bases with no gene match: 3. This CDR3 is 14 amino acids long. Germline CDR1 is DFQATT and CDR2 is SNEGSKA (reference sequence). The CDR3 reads CSATAGPSYNEQFF. The CDR3 DNA reads as TGCAGTGCTACAGCGGGACCCTCCTACAATGAGCAGTTCTTC.

This clonotype was counted at least ten times. The chain carries TRBV30 and TRBJ1-4; tentatively, D is TRBD1 (5 bases). V was shortened by 8 bases and J by 8 bases, with 15 bases between the two germline ends. In germline, CDR1 is GTSNPN, CDR2 SVGIG (reference sequence). CDR3 length equals 12 residues. The CDR3 DNA is TGTGCCAACGGGATCTGGGGGGAAAAACTGTTTTTT. Translated: CANGIWGEKLFF.

The table lists this clonotype with a few counts. The chain is built from TRBV10-2 and TRBJ2-7, with a weak D call TRBD2 (6 bases). Trimming took off 3 bases at V and 2 bases at J, with 8 bases between the two ends. The CDR3 runs 13 residues. The germline V gene encodes CDR1 WSHSY and CDR2 SAAADI. The CDR3 sequence is CASSEGEAYEQYF. Written as DNA, the CDR3 is TGCGCCAGCAGTGAAGGGGAGGCCTACGAGCAGTACTTC.

The CDR3 coding sequence is TGTGCCAGCAGTTCCCGGGACACTTTCTCCTACGAGCAGTACTTC. It codes for CASSSRDTFSYEQYF. V usage is TRBV27 and J usage is TRBJ2-7; maybe TRBD1 (6 bases). Germline loops: CDR1 MNHEY, CDR2 SMNVEV (reference sequence). Trimming left V 4 bases short and J 0 bases short, with 13 bases between. The CDR3 sequence is 15 residues long.